This TCR beta chain emerged from a study of blood T cells in healthy people across ages. Across the whole study: Roughly one uniquely barcoded beta molecule per two T cells was captured.

Alongside a J-beta primer mix, a sample-barcoded 5' primer served in a second PCR lasting about 7 to 12 cycles. Each CDR3 protein gets one entry after TCRdb re-called the 5' RACE reads with MiXCR. The sample has some 1,500,000 distinct CDR3 sequences, under 55% seen once. This clonotype was picked up many times. The CDR3 has 11 residues. V shed 7 bases and J shed 3 bases, with 9 bases lying between them. The germline V gene encodes CDR1 SQVTM and CDR2 ANQGSEA. The source of this sequence is a woman aged 18-30 years in good health. This chain connects TRBV29-1 to TRBJ1-2; D possibly corresponds to TRBD1 (5 bases). Sample: blood. CDR3: CSAGQDYGYTF. The CDR3, as DNA: TGCAGCGCAGGGCAGGACTATGGCTACACCTTC.